This entry lists 16 T cell receptor beta chains sequenced from one sample in a study of human T cells and chemical hapten exposure. As for time point: patch test 2, 6 weeks after DPC sensitization. Stated treatment: therapeutic diphenylcyclopropenone sensitization with weekly scalp DPC. MiXCR, applied by TCRdb to the RACE reads, yields one record per CDR3 protein. The sample includes about 82,000 distinct CDR3 sequences, more than 9% of them seen just once. This specimen consisted of whole blood, obtained in connection with sensitization to the hapten diphenylcyclopropenone (DPC). The origin of the receptors is a woman between 50 and 59 years old with alopecia areata. Some clones in this sample may be carry-over from other donors' samples.

This clonotype was detected ten times or more. The chain couples TRBV4-1 to TRBJ1-1; perhaps TRBD1 as D (5 bases). Germline-derived CDR1 and CDR2 are MGHRA and YSYEKL. Trimming shortened V by 7 bases and J by 11 bases, and 20 bases separated the two germline ends. CDR3 length: 13 residues. The CDR3 bases are TGCGCCAGCACCGGACCAGGGACGGCCGCGGCTTTCTTT. Translated, it gives CASTGPGTAAAFF.

In this sample, this clonotype turned up many times. The CDR3 here is CASSQVGDTQYF. In DNA, the CDR3 is TGTGCCAGCAGCCAAGTCGGGGATACGCAGTATTTT. The chain couples TRBV3-1 to TRBJ2-3; no definite D call. Per the germline V gene, CDR1 is LGHDT and CDR2 is YNNKEL (reference sequence). The CDR3 sequence is 12 residues long. V lost 1 base, J lost 6 bases, and 5 bases lay in between.

This clonotype showed up many times. This chain's CDR3 is CSVEGTGILAEAFF. The CDR3 coding sequence is TGCAGCGTTGAAGGAACAGGGATACTTGCTGAAGCTTTCTTT. The chain couples TRBV29-1 to TRBJ1-1; D might be TRBD1 (6 bases). With 1 base removed from V and 6 bases from J, the gap between germline ends came to 15 bases. This CDR3 comprises 14 residues. CDR1 and CDR2 (germline): SQVTM, ANQGSEA.

CDR3 nucleotides: TGTGCCAGCAGCTTAGAGGGCAGGGGTCAATCACCCCTCCACTTT. This encodes CASSLEGRGQSPLHF. The V gene is TRBV7-8, the J gene TRBJ1-6, with D possibly TRBD1 on 6 matching bases. V lost 1 base and J lost 10, with 14 bases in between. CDR3 length: 15 amino acids. The V gene's germline CDR1 is SGHVS and CDR2 FQNEAQ.

The chain couples TRBV20-1 to TRBJ2-3, with 8 nucleotides matching TRBD2. V shed 5 bases, J shed 1 base, and the junction held 2 bases outside the gene matches. The V gene's germline CDR1 is DFQATT and CDR2 SNEGSKA (reference sequence). The CDR3 is made up of 13 amino acids. For the CDR3, the DNA is TGCAGTGCTCCGACTAGCGGCACAGATACGCAGTATTTT. Residues: CSAPTSGTDTQYF.

This clonotype was observed at least ten times. The chain carries TRBV14 and TRBJ2-1; no firm D call. V lost 3 bases and J 0 bases, leaving 12 bases between the germline ends. The CDR3 has 16 residues. CDR1 is SGHDN and CDR2 is FVKESK in the germline V gene. Written as DNA, the CDR3 is TGTGCCAGCAGCCATTCGACTGGCCCCTCCTACAATGAGCAGTTCTTC. Amino acid sequence: CASSHSTGPSYNEQFF.

This chain connects TRBV20-1 to TRBJ2-2, with D possibly TRBD1 on 6 matching bases. Germline V gives CDR1 DFQATT, CDR2 SNEGSKA (reference sequence). This CDR3 has 18 amino acids. V was trimmed by 0 bases and J by 7 bases, leaving 24 bases between them. The CDR3: CSARDPGAGAIGNGELFF. CDR3 coding DNA: TGCAGTGCTAGAGATCCCGGGGCAGGGGCCATCGGAAACGGGGAGCTGTTTTTT.

V is TRBV5-1 and J is TRBJ2-2; no clear D gene. V was shortened by 3 bases and J by 7 bases, with 4 bases between the two germline ends. CDR3 length equals 11 residues. From germline, CDR1 is SGHRS and CDR2 YFSETQ. The CDR3: CASSYGGELFF. In DNA, the CDR3 is TGCGCCAGCAGCTACGGCGGGGAGCTGTTTTTT.

This clonotype was seen at least ten times. This chain connects TRBV27 to TRBJ2-3, with 10 bases lining up with TRBD2. V shed 1 base, J shed 6 bases, and the junction held 7 bases outside the gene matches. The CDR3 loop spans 16 amino acids. CDR1 and CDR2 from the germline V gene are MNHEY and SMNVEV (reference sequence). CDR3 region: CASSLLASGSRDTQYF. DNA of the CDR3: TGTGCCAGCAGTTTATTGGCTAGCGGGAGTAGGGATACGCAGTATTTT.

Many counts were recorded for this clonotype. The J gene is TRBJ1-6, the V gene TRBV6-5; D is perhaps TRBD1 (5 bases). This CDR3 contains 17 residues. Germline lookup yields CDR1 MNHEY and CDR2 SVGAGI. Trimming removed 4 bases at V and 8 bases at J, with 21 bases between. CDR3 bases: TGTGCCAGCAGTTTCGCCGACAGTACAGGTCCGCATTCACCCCTCCACTTT. Translating it yields CASSFADSTGPHSPLHF.

This chain joins TRBV2 and TRBJ1-1; tentative D call: TRBD1 (5 bases). The CDR3 totals 13 residues. The germline V gene has CDR1 SNHLY and CDR2 FYNNEI. Trimming stripped 6 bases from V and 4 bases from J, with 12 bases between. The DNA of the CDR3 is TGTGCCAGCAGCCAGGGTTCGGCCACTGAAGCTTTCTTT. Protein sequence: CASSQGSATEAFF.

This clonotype was recorded at least ten times. The V and J genes are TRBV28 and TRBJ1-1; D ambiguous. The CDR3 spans 11 residues. V was trimmed by 5 bases and J by 11 bases, leaving 12 bases between them. Germline V lookup: CDR1 MDHEN, CDR2 SYDVKM. CDR3 sequence reads: CASSRTPTAFF. CDR3 coding DNA: TGTGCCAGCAGTCGGACCCCTACGGCTTTCTTT.

There are a few counts of this clonotype. This chain links TRBV7-7 with TRBJ1-1; D call uncertain. The V and J ends lost 0 bases and 3 bases respectively, with 5 bases between them. The length of the CDR3 is 13 residues. The germline CDR1 and CDR2 sequences are SSHAT and FNYEAQ (reference sequence). The CDR3 protein is CASSLAPDTEAFF. The CDR3 bases are TGTGCCAGCAGCTTAGCTCCGGACACTGAAGCTTTCTTT.

Ten or more counts support this clonotype. This chain connects TRBV28 to TRBJ1-5; 8 nucleotides agree with TRBD1. V lost 7 bases, J lost 2 bases, and 19 bases stayed unmatched. The length of the CDR3 is 19 residues. Germline CDR1 MDHEN, CDR2 SYDVKM. The DNA of the CDR3 is TGTGCCAGCACTAGTTTCGCAGGGACAGGCTTATTGGGCAATCAGCCCCAGCATTTT. The encoded protein is CASTSFAGTGLLGNQPQHF. The whole variable domain, remainder taken from reference TRBV28 and TRBJ1-5, is DVKVTQSSRYLVKRTGEKVFLECVQDMDHENMFWYRQDPGLGLRLIYFSYDVKMKEKGDIPEGYSVSREKKERFSLILESASTNQTSMYLCASTSFAGTGLLGNQPQHFGDGTRLSIL.

This clonotype was detected only a few times. V is TRBV7-9 and J is TRBJ1-1; 9 nucleotides match TRBD1. J was trimmed by 2 bases and V by 6 bases; bases with no gene match: 10. Germline CDR1 SEHNR, CDR2 FQNEAQ (reference sequence). The length of the CDR3 is 16 residues. The CDR3 spells CASRPIPDRGNTEAFF. CDR3 sequence (DNA): TGTGCCAGCAGGCCGATCCCGGACAGGGGTAACACTGAAGCTTTCTTT.

This clonotype has at least ten counts. The chain uses TRBV7-9 and TRBJ1-1; no firm D call. Germline CDR1 SEHNR, CDR2 FQNEAQ (reference sequence). Trimming removed 5 bases from V and 11 bases from J, with 12 bases in between. This CDR3 has 11 amino acids. The CDR3 region is CASSPTQGAFF. As DNA, the CDR3 is TGTGCCAGCAGCCCAACTCAAGGGGCTTTCTTT. Complete variable domain (other parts from reference TRBV7-9 and TRBJ1-1): DTGVSQNPRHKITKRGQNVTFRCDPISEHNRLYWYRQTLGQGPEFLTYFQNEAQLEKSRLLSDRFSAERPKGSFSTLEIQRTEQGDSAMYLCASSPTQGAFFGQGTRLTVV.